This TCR beta chain comes out of a study of lymphopenia after photon versus proton radiotherapy. General study results and limits: After lymphocyte nadir, photon-treated repertoires showed oligoclonal expansion, especially CD8+ Temra.

Repertoires were generated with immunoSEQ multiplex PCR, while TCRdb's copy carries only in-frame clones and drops some. The sample yields around 55,000 clones, about 81% seen once. A note on this clone: Antigen: not known.

Germline trimming cut 3 bases from V and 5 bases from J; bases unmatched to any gene: 8. The CDR3 has 16 residues. Per germline, CDR1 MGHRA and CDR2 YSYEKL. The TCR comes from a man aged 60-69 years with pancreatic cancer. The input for sequencing was peripheral blood, taken from a patient treated with proton-based radiotherapy. V is TRBV4-1 and J is TRBJ2-1; 9 bases map to TRBD1. As DNA, the CDR3 is TGCGCCAGCAGCCACTCAAGAGACAGGGGGAACAATGAGCAGTTCTTC. It translates to CASSHSRDRGNNEQFF.